This is a list of T cell receptor beta chains from one sample in a study of blood T cell repertoires in COVID-19. Sequencing was performed with immunoSEQ multiplex PCR; in TCRdb, only in-frame clones are kept and a portion is missing. The data show 380,000 or so clones, with around nine tenths seen just once and 7.1% held by the top ten. Sequencing input: peripheral blood. The receptor source for this set is a woman between 55 and 75 years old with COVID-19, enrolled during active disease. Each CDR3 is given with its conserved first and last residue. The D gene is left open where the match is weak. Only part of the rows carry a size: once, few, many, or a class if the clone is expanded.

J gene: TRBJ1-5; V gene: TRBV5-5; clone size: -; D gene: TRBD1; CDR3 protein: CASSASGTGDQPQHF; CDR3 DNA: TGTGCCAGCAGCGCCTCCGGGACAGGGGACCAGCCCCAGCATTTT
J gene: TRBJ1-6; V gene: TRBV6-2/TRBV6-3; clone size: -; D gene: TRBD1; CDR3 protein: CASSPGTGLRPLHF; CDR3 DNA: TGTGCCAGCAGCCCCGGGACAGGGCTTAGACCCCTCCACTTT
J gene: TRBJ1-1; V gene: TRBV5-6; clone size: once; D gene: -; CDR3 protein: CASSFGREAFF; CDR3 DNA: TGTGCCAGCAGCTTTGGGAGGGAAGCTTTCTTT
J gene: TRBJ1-5; V gene: TRBV12-5; clone size: few; D gene: TRBD1; CDR3 protein: CASGLVRTGLSNQPQHF; CDR3 DNA: TGTGCTAGTGGTTTGGTTAGGACAGGCCTTAGCAATCAGCCCCAGCATTTT
J gene: TRBJ2-7; V gene: TRBV10-3; clone size: -; D gene: -; CDR3 protein: CAISDIGTDGWQYF; CDR3 DNA: TGTGCCATCAGTGATATCGGGACTGACGGGTGGCAGTACTTC
J gene: TRBJ2-7; V gene: TRBV11-3; clone size: -; D gene: TRBD1; CDR3 protein: CASSLDGTGDYEQYF; CDR3 DNA: TGTGCCAGCAGCTTAGACGGGACAGGAGATTACGAGCAGTACTTC
J gene: TRBJ2-2; V gene: TRBV11-2; clone size: -; D gene: TRBD1; CDR3 protein: CASSRQGAGKGELFF; CDR3 DNA: TGTGCCAGCAGCCGACAGGGGGCCGGTAAAGGGGAGCTGTTTTTT
J gene: TRBJ1-4; V gene: TRBV4-1; clone size: few; D gene: -; CDR3 protein: CASSQRMNGGTTNEKLFF; CDR3 DNA: TGCGCCAGCAGCCAGCGCATGAACGGGGGAACAACTAATGAAAAACTGTTTTTT
J gene: TRBJ2-3; V gene: TRBV6-6; clone size: -; D gene: -; CDR3 protein: CASSYYAGASTDTQYF; CDR3 DNA: TGTGCCAGCAGTTACTATGCAGGGGCGAGCACAGATACGCAGTATTTT
J gene: TRBJ2-5; V gene: TRBV19; clone size: -; D gene: TRBD1; CDR3 protein: CATTPGQGAWETQYF; CDR3 DNA: TGTGCCACCACTCCGGGACAGGGGGCGTGGGAGACCCAGTACTTC
J gene: TRBJ2-7; V gene: TRBV5-4; clone size: -; D gene: TRBD1; CDR3 protein: CASSSDRGRYEQYF; CDR3 DNA: TGTGCCAGCAGCTCCGACAGGGGGCGGTACGAGCAGTACTTC
J gene: TRBJ2-5; V gene: TRBV2; clone size: -; D gene: -; CDR3 protein: CASSEDAWQGYQETQYF; CDR3 DNA: TGTGCCAGCAGTGAAGATGCCTGGCAGGGGTACCAAGAGACCCAGTACTTC
J gene: TRBJ2-3; V gene: TRBV7-9; clone size: -; D gene: TRBD2; CDR3 protein: CASSLASGARTDTQYF; CDR3 DNA: TGTGCCAGCAGCTTGGCTAGCGGGGCTCGCACAGATACGCAGTATTTT
J gene: TRBJ1-1; V gene: TRBV13; clone size: -; D gene: -; CDR3 protein: CASYLRGDWNTEAFF; CDR3 DNA: TGTGCCAGCTACTTGCGAGGGGACTGGAACACTGAAGCTTTCTTT
J gene: TRBJ2-5; V gene: TRBV7-9; clone size: -; D gene: -; CDR3 protein: CASRGSGGQETQYF; CDR3 DNA: TGTGCCAGCCGGGGAAGCGGTGGCCAAGAGACCCAGTACTTC
J gene: TRBJ1-2; V gene: TRBV11-3; clone size: -; D gene: -; CDR3 protein: CASSTRANRDHYGYTF; CDR3 DNA: TGTGCCAGCAGCACCCGCGCCAACAGGGATCACTATGGCTACACCTTC